Below, one T cell receptor beta chain is given with its context. Its target is not known. Other DNA sequences in the same sample also yield this CDR3. The data were obtained in a study of shared clonotypes between healthy human individuals. Notes on the study in general: The authors expected sequencing depth to affect clonotype sharing among donors.

Measured with immunoSEQ multiplex PCR; TCRdb has only the in-frame clones, and not every one. The table includes 450,000 to 500,000 clones, 78% detected once. The donors, all of them Caucasian adults, lived in Nashville, Tennessee. Germline values: CDR1 MNHNS, CDR2 SASEGT. The ends were cut back, 6 bases at V and 0 bases at J, with 6 bases in the middle. The CDR3 totals 13 residues. The sample comprised PBMCs. The chain couples TRBV6-1 to TRBJ1-5; D gene uncertain. The sequence derives from a woman aged 40 to 50 in good health. Some clones in this sample may be carry-over from other donors' samples. The CDR3 loop is CASSYNSNQPQHF. CDR3 coding DNA: TGTGCCAGCAGCTATAATAGCAATCAGCCCCAGCATTTT.